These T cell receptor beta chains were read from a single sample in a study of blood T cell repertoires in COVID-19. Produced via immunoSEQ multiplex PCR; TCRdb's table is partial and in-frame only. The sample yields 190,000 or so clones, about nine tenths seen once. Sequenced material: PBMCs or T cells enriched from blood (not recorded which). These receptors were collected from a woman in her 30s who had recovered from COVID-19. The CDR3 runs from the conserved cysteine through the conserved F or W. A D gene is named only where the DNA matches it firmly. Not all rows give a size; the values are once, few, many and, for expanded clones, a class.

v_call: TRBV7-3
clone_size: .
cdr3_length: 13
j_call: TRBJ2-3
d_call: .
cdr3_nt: TGTGCCAGCAGTCCAGGCCCCACAGATACGCAGTATTTT
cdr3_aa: CASSPGPTDTQYF

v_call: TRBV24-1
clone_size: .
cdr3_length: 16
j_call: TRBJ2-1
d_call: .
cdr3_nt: TGTGCCACCAGTGATTTCCCTAGCGTGCCCTACAATGAGCAGTTCTTC
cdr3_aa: CATSDFPSVPYNEQFF

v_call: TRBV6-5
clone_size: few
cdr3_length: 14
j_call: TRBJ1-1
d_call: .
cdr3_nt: TGTGCCAGCAGTTACGGAGGACCGAACACTGAAGCTTTCTTT
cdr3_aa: CASSYGGPNTEAFF

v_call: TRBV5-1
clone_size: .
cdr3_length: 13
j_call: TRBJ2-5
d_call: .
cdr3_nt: TGCGCCAGCAGCTTGGACATTTTGGAGACCCAGTACTTC
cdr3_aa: CASSLDILETQYF

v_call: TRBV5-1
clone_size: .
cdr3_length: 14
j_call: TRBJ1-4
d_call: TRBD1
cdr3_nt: TGCGCCAGCAGAAATACAGGGGCCAATGAAAAACTGTTTTTT
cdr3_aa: CASRNTGANEKLFF

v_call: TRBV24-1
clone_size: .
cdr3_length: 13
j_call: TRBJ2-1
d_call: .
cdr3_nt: TGTGCCACCAGTGATTTGCAGGCGGGCGGGCAGTTCTTC
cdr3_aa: CATSDLQAGGQFF

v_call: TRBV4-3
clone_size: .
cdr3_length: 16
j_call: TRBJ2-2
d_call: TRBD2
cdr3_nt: TGCGCCAGCAGCCAAGGGGGAGGGCCGAACACCGGGGAGCTGTTTTTT
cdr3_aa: CASSQGGGPNTGELFF

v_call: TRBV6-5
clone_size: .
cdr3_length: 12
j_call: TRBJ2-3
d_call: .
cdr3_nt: TGTGTGGGGGCGTTTAGGACAGATACGCAGTATTTT
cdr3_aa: CVGAFRTDTQYF

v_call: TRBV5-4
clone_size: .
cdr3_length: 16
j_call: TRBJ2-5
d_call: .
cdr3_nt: TGTGCCAGCAGCTTGGCGGCTGGAGACGGGGGAGAGACCCAGTACTTC
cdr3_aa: CASSLAAGDGGETQYF

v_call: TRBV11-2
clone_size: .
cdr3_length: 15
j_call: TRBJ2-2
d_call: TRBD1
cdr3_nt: TGTGCCAGCAGGTTCGACAGGGGAGGCACCGGGGAGCTGTTTTTT
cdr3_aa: CASRFDRGGTGELFF

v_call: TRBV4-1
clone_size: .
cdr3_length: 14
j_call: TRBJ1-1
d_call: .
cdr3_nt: TGCGCCAGCAGCCATCCGACTGCAGGGGCTGAAGCTTTCTTT
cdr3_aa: CASSHPTAGAEAFF

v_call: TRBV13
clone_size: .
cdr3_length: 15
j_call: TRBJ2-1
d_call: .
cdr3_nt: TGTGCCAGCAGAAAAATCGGGGAAACCGACAATGAGCAGTTCTTC
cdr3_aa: CASRKIGETDNEQFF

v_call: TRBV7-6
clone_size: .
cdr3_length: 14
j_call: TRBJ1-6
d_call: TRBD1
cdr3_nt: TGTGCCAGCAGCCCGGGACAGTATAATTCACCCCTCCACTTT
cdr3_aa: CASSPGQYNSPLHF

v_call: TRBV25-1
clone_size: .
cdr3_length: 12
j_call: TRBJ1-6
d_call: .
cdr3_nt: TGTGCCTCCCAACAGGGCAGATCACCCCTCCACTTT
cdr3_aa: CASQQGRSPLHF